The rows below give T cell receptor beta chains drawn from one sample of a study of cytomegalovirus exposure and HLA in healthy donors. Measured with immunoSEQ multiplex PCR; TCRdb has only the in-frame clones, and not every one. Recorded here are approximately 110,000 clones; the top ten clones represent roughly 3.6%. The sequencing sample was made of PBMCs. These receptor sequences come from a young man in good health and CMV-seronegative. Both conserved end residues are part of each CDR3.

V gene	CDR3 protein
TRBV5-1	CASSLVATNTGELFF
TRBV5-1	CASKPPGGAHQETQYF
TRBV5-6	CASSSRSQETQYF
TRBV19	CASSMWDRGPGYTF
TRBV11-2	CASSGRGTPKNIQYF
TRBV4-2	CASSQDTTYGYTF
TRBV11-3	CASSSGDNEQYF
TRBV28	CATRQGNTEAFF
TRBV5-1	CASSPRGWQLNTGELFF
TRBV29-1	CSVEGDRVGCGYTF
TRBV28	CASRGGSGGLGETQYF
TRBV7-6	CASSFTQGAEPQHF
TRBV2	CASDQGLNTEAFF
TRBV7-9	CASSSRQGNTGELFF
TRBV6-5	CASSYALAGYSYEQYF